This T cell receptor (beta chain) was found in a study of T cells in localized non-small cell lung cancer. Overall study results and limits: An association was observed between higher blood T cell density and longer overall survival.

This CDR3 region has 13 residues. The germline CDR1 and CDR2 sequences are LGHNA and YSLEER. Trimming shortened V by 0 bases and J by 5 bases, and 4 bases separated the two germline ends. On this clone: What it binds is not known.

Sequencing was performed with immunoSEQ multiplex PCR; in TCRdb, only in-frame clones are kept and a portion is missing. The sample lists about 36,000 clones; 87% were seen once. V is TRBV4-3 and J is TRBJ2-2, with no clear D. The material was peripheral blood, obtained before any cancer treatment. The sequence derives from a woman aged 35 to 70 with stage I lung adenocarcinoma. The CDR3 DNA reads TGCGCCAGCAGCCAAGATAGAACCGGGGAGCTGTTTTTT. It specifies CASSQDRTGELFF.